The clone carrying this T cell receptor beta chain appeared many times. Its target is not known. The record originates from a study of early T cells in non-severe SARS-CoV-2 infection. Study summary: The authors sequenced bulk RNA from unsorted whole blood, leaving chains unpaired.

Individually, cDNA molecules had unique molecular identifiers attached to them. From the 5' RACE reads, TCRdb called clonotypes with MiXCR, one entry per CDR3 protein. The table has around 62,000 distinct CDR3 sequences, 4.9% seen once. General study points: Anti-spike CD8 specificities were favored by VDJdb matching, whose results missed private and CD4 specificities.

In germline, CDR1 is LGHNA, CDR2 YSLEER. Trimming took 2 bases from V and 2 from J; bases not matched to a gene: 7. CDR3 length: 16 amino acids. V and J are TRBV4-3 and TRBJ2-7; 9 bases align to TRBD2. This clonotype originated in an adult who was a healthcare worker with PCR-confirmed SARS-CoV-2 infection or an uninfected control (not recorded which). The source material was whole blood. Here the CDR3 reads CASSQSAAGGTYEQYF. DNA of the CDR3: TGCGCCAGCAGCCAATCTGCAGCGGGAGGTACCTACGAGCAGTACTTC.